This TCR beta chain was observed in a study of shared clonotypes between healthy human individuals. Study-wide background: Each donor contributed plates that comprised three CD4 naive, three CD4 memory, two CD8 naive and one CD8 memory.

Sequencing was performed with immunoSEQ multiplex PCR; in TCRdb, only in-frame clones are kept and a portion is missing. The data hold 2 million to 3 million clones, with roughly nine tenths observed a single time. Concerning this clone: Its antigen is currently unknown.

Every one of the donors was a Caucasian adult that lived in Nashville, Tennessee. Findings of the study overall: Clonotype sharing across donors was expected to vary with sequencing depth. At large depth, rarefaction still showed sorted-subset sequencing to be incomplete.

V lost 4 bases and J lost 4, with 10 bases in between. Germline assignment: CDR1 MGHRA and CDR2 YSYEKL. This CDR3 comprises 14 residues. The specimen sequenced was naive CD4+ T cells sorted from blood. Subset noted: CD45RA+ positively selected. This clonotype was sampled from a man younger than 35 in good health. The gene calls are TRBV4-1 and TRBJ1-4; D gene ambiguous. The CDR3 region has the DNA TGCGCCAGCAGCCTGACCGTATATAATGAAAAACTGTTTTTT. Its protein product is CASSLTVYNEKLFF.